Listed below are T cell receptor beta chains from one sample, sequenced in a study of T-cell memory formation after mild COVID-19. Each CDR3 protein gets one entry after TCRdb re-called the 5' RACE reads with MiXCR. This sample carries roughly 300,000 distinct CDR3 sequences, 7% to 10% of them seen once, and the ten largest clones take roughly 23%. What was sequenced was PBMCs or a T cell subset sorted from them (not recorded which). The source of these receptors is a man aged 18 to 29 who had mild COVID-19 (a few samples of this study predate the infection). Cell type and time point are not known. CDR3s include the opening cysteine and the closing phenylalanine or tryptophan. D genes are given only for firm matches. Not every row has a clone size; where given, it reads once, few, many or a size class.

j_gene,v_gene,d_gene,abundance,CDR3aa,CDR3nt
TRBJ2-7,TRBV4-3,-,few,CASSPTGLSYEQYF,TGCGCCAGCAGCCCCACGGGACTCTCCTACGAGCAGTACTTC
TRBJ2-2,TRBV4-1,-,-,CASSQVRLVRNGELFF,TGCGCCAGCAGCCAAGTTCGACTAGTGCGAAACGGGGAGCTGTTTTTT
TRBJ2-1,TRBV7-3,-,-,CASSLKWGTSYNEQFF,TGTGCCAGCAGCTTAAAGTGGGGGACCTCCTACAATGAGCAGTTCTTC
TRBJ2-5,TRBV7-2,TRBD2,-,CASSLISGGWGTQYF,TGTGCCAGCAGCTTGATTAGCGGGGGATGGGGGACCCAGTACTTC
TRBJ2-1,TRBV10-2,-,few,CASTRTGFGEQFF,TGCGCCAGCACTAGGACCGGATTCGGTGAGCAGTTCTTC
TRBJ2-7,TRBV6-5,-,-,CAAGTPAYEQYF,TGTGCCGCCGGGACGCCGGCCTACGAGCAGTACTTC
TRBJ1-6,TRBV7-9,TRBD1,few,CASSPGQQLRNSPLHF,TGTGCCAGCAGCCCGGGACAGCAACTACGTAATTCACCCCTCCACTTT
TRBJ2-5,TRBV9,TRBD1,few,CASSYGTAEETQYF,TGTGCCAGCAGCTACGGGACAGCTGAAGAGACCCAGTACTTC
TRBJ1-5,TRBV20-1,-,few,CSARRGAGQPQHF,TGCAGTGCTAGACGTGGGGCAGGGCAGCCCCAGCATTTT
TRBJ2-2,TRBV5-1,TRBD2,-,CASSVSGGSVTGELFF,TGCGCCAGCAGCGTCAGCGGGGGGTCGGTCACCGGGGAGCTGTTTTTT
TRBJ2-3,TRBV7-2,-,few,CASSSRRGSPDTQYF,TGTGCCAGCAGCTCCCGCCGGGGTTCCCCAGATACGCAGTATTTT
TRBJ2-7,TRBV7-9,TRBD1,few,CASTLDRGTYEQYF,TGTGCCAGCACCCTCGACAGGGGAACCTACGAGCAGTACTTC
TRBJ2-2,TRBV11-2,-,few,CASSLVRGQNTGELFF,TGTGCCAGCAGCTTAGTTCGGGGGCAGAACACCGGGGAGCTGTTTTTT
TRBJ2-6,TRBV11-2,-,few,CASIQGLSSGANVLTF,TGTGCCAGCATCCAGGGCTTGAGCTCTGGGGCCAACGTCCTGACTTTC
TRBJ2-3,TRBV3-1,TRBD2,few,CASSQARLAGLDTQYF,TGTGCCAGCAGCCAAGCAAGACTAGCGGGGCTCGATACGCAGTATTTT
TRBJ2-1,TRBV7-2,-,many,CASSFTENSYNEQFF,TGTGCCAGCAGCTTCACCGAAAACTCGTACAATGAGCAGTTCTTC
TRBJ1-1,TRBV2,-,few,CASSVRGRGGGTEAFF,TGTGCCAGCAGTGTGCGGGGGCGCGGGGGTGGCACTGAAGCTTTCTTT
TRBJ1-4,TRBV5-1,-,many,CASSLDPTGEKLFF,TGCGCCAGCAGCTTGGACCCCACGGGTGAAAAACTGTTTTTT
TRBJ2-1,TRBV7-3,TRBD2,many,CASSPTSGGLNEQFF,TGTGCCAGCAGCCCGACTAGCGGGGGGCTAAATGAGCAGTTCTTC
TRBJ2-5,TRBV7-2,-,few,CASSSGNRVETQYF,TGTGCCAGCAGCTCCGGCAACAGGGTTGAGACCCAGTACTTC
TRBJ2-7,TRBV7-2,TRBD1,-,CASRQPGQGSDEQYF,TGTGCCAGCAGACAACCGGGACAGGGTAGCGACGAGCAGTACTTC
TRBJ1-4,TRBV7-2,-,-,CASSSAGRGVATNEKLFF,TGTGCCAGCAGCTCAGCCGGGAGGGGAGTGGCAACTAATGAAAAACTGTTTTTT
TRBJ2-5,TRBV15,-,few,CATSDPAGYQETQYF,TGTGCCACCAGCGACCCGGCGGGGTACCAAGAGACCCAGTACTTC
TRBJ2-3,TRBV7-6,TRBD1,-,CASSSPGQGAWDTDTQYF,TGTGCCAGCAGCTCGCCCGGACAGGGGGCATGGGATACAGATACGCAGTATTTT
TRBJ2-1,TRBV7-2,-,many,CASSFGGGAKIF,-
TRBJ2-3,TRBV5-1,TRBD2,few,CASSGWTSGNTDTQYF,TGCGCCAGCAGCGGATGGACTAGCGGGAACACAGATACGCAGTATTTT
TRBJ1-4,TRBV6-5,TRBD1,many,CASSYWGQGGEKLFF,TGTGCCAGCAGTTACTGGGGACAGGGCGGCGAAAAACTGTTTTTT
TRBJ2-7,TRBV6-2/TRBV6-3,-,-,CASASGPAYEQYF,TGTGCCAGCGCCAGCGGGCCGGCCTACGAGCAGTACTTC
TRBJ2-5,TRBV18,-,many,CASSPQSVQETQYF,TGTGCCAGCTCACCACAAAGTGTCCAAGAGACCCAGTACTTC
TRBJ1-1,TRBV5-6,-,-,CASSLNRDSAFF,TGTGCCAGCAGCTTGAACCGGGACTCTGCTTTCTTT
TRBJ2-3,TRBV7-2,-,many,CASSLGVEARGTQYF,TGTGCCAGCAGCTTAGGTGTAGAGGCTCGGGGTACGCAGTATTTT
TRBJ2-3,TRBV18,-,-,CASSPPNGYGVRDPQYF,TGTGCCAGCTCACCACCAAATGGTTACGGTGTCAGGGATCCGCAGTATTTT
TRBJ1-5,TRBV12-3/TRBV12-4,-,-,CASSFALAANNQPQHF,TGTGCCAGCAGTTTTGCCTTGGCAGCTAACAATCAGCCCCAGCATTTT
TRBJ2-5,TRBV5-5,-,few,CASSLEASRETQYF,TGTGCCAGCAGCTTGGAGGCTAGCAGGGAGACCCAGTACTTC
TRBJ1-5,TRBV7-6,-,-,CASSLAEHQPQHF,TGTGCCAGCAGCTTAGCGGAGCATCAGCCCCAGCATTTT
TRBJ1-6,TRBV19,-,-,CASSTLVATYNSHLHF,TGTGCCAGTAGTACCCTGGTGGCTACCTATAATTCACACCTCCACTTT
TRBJ2-7,TRBV7-8,TRBD2,few,CASSSTLTSGYEQYF,TGTGCCAGCAGCTCGACCTTGACTAGCGGCTACGAGCAGTACTTC
TRBJ2-7,TRBV12-3/TRBV12-4,-,-,CASSSRGRFYEQYF,TGTGCCAGCAGTTCGCGGGGGCGCTTCTACGAGCAGTACTTC
TRBJ2-1,TRBV21-1,-,-,CASKGRSNNEQFF,TGTGCCAGCAAGGGCAGGAGCAACAATGAGCAGTTCTTC
TRBJ2-3,TRBV11-3,-,few,CASSGGGQIEDTQYF,TGTGCCAGCAGCGGCGGAGGGCAGATCGAGGATACGCAGTATTTT
TRBJ1-5,TRBV4-2,TRBD1,many,CASSHNRGDQPQHF,TGTGCCAGCAGCCATAACAGGGGGGATCAGCCCCAGCATTTT
TRBJ2-7,TRBV20-1,-,many,CSARDRIASYEQYF,TGCAGTGCGCGAGACAGGATAGCCTCCTACGAGCAGTACTTC
TRBJ2-5,TRBV10-3,TRBD1,few,CAISGAGTAETQYF,TGTGCCATCAGTGGGGCCGGGACAGCGGAGACCCAGTACTTC
TRBJ2-1,TRBV30,-,-,CAWSEIDEQFF,TGTGCCTGGAGTGAAATCGATGAGCAGTTCTTC